Listed below are T cell receptor beta chains from one sample, sequenced in a study of post-analysis software for immune sequencing data. TCRdb re-analysed the PCR reads in MiXCR, keeping a single row per CDR3 protein. The profile shows more than 450,000 distinct CDR3 sequences, 44% of them singletons. The sample consisted of blood. The receptors derive from a girl under 18 with multiple sclerosis. Both conserved end residues are part of each CDR3. D genes are given only for firm matches. Rows may omit the clone size; those that give it use once, few, many or a size class.

-,TRBV7-2,TRBJ2-1,-,TGTGCCAGCAGCTTCGTTGCGGGTGGCGTCGATGAGCAGTTCTTC,CASSFVAGGVDEQFF
-,TRBV29-1,TRBJ2-1,-,TGCAGCGTGGATACAGGAAATGAGCAGTTCTTC,CSVDTGNEQFF
few,TRBV6-1,TRBJ2-1,TRBD2,TGTGCCTATGGGGCGGGAGGGCGGAGTGAGCAGTTCTTC,CAYGAGGRSEQFF
-,TRBV12-3/TRBV12-4,TRBJ2-1,-,TGTGCCAGCAGCCCCACCCCCAATGAGCAGTTCTTC,CASSPTPNEQFF
-,TRBV6-6,TRBJ2-1,TRBD2,TGTGCCAGCAGTTACGGGTCCAGCGGGGGGGCCAATGAGCAGTTCTTC,CASSYGSSGGANEQFF
few,TRBV4-1,TRBJ2-7,TRBD2,TGCGCCAGCAGCCAGCCCCCGGGACTAGCGGGGGGGTACGAGCAGTACTTC,CASSQPPGLAGGYEQYF
many,TRBV29-1,TRBJ2-7,TRBD2,TGCAGCGTCGGGGGGCGGACTAGCGGCCTAGAGCAGTACTTC,CSVGGRTSGLEQYF
-,TRBV12-3/TRBV12-4,TRBJ2-3,-,TGTGCCAGCCGGAGGCTCTCGACCCGCACAGATACGCAGTATTTT,CASRRLSTRTDTQYF
few,TRBV12-3/TRBV12-4,TRBJ2-7,TRBD2,TGTGCCAGCAGTTTAGATAGACTAGCGGGACGCGAGCAGTACTTC,CASSLDRLAGREQYF
-,TRBV5-1,TRBJ2-1,TRBD2,TGCGCCAGCAGCCCTAACTTCCGGACTAGCGGGAGGGCCGGTGAGCAGTTCTTC,CASSPNFRTSGRAGEQFF
-,TRBV10-3,TRBJ1-1,-,TGTGCCATCAGTGAGTCACAGGCGAACACTGAAGCTTTCTTT,CAISESQANTEAFF
few,TRBV20-1,TRBJ2-2,TRBD1,TGCAGTGCTAGAGGGGACAGGGGGCGCGGGGAGCTGTTTTTT,CSARGDRGRGELFF
few,TRBV14,TRBJ2-7,-,TGTGCCAGCAGCCCCCTGAGGGGGTACGAGCAGTACTTC,CASSPLRGYEQYF
-,TRBV6-2/TRBV6-3,TRBJ2-5,TRBD2,TGTGCCAGCAGTGGTAGCGGGAGGGAACATAGAGAGACCCAGTACTTC,CASSGSGREHRETQYF
few,TRBV30,TRBJ2-5,-,TGTGCCTGGAGTGTACGAAGCGGACAGTACCAAGAGACCCAGTACTTC,CAWSVRSGQYQETQYF
few,TRBV12-3/TRBV12-4,TRBJ2-7,TRBD1,TGTGCCAGCAGTTTATGGCCAGGGGGCTCCTACGAGCAGTACTTC,CASSLWPGGSYEQYF
few,TRBV2,TRBJ1-2,TRBD1,TGTGCCAGGAGCCTGGACAGGGGTGGCTACACCTTC,CARSLDRGGYTF